The 22 T cell receptor beta chains below were found in one sample sequenced in a study of T cell changes during pregnancy in multiple sclerosis. Clones were read by immunoSEQ multiplex PCR, and TCRdb kept only the in-frame ones, dropping some. The table shows 78,000 or so clones, with 80% to 95% occurring only once. Material: CD4+ T cells from peripheral blood mononuclear cells, obtained before pregnancy. The receptors come from a female donor with multiple sclerosis, enrolled in a pregnancy study.

The V gene is TRBV10-3, the J gene TRBJ2-7, with 7 bases that match TRBD1. In germline, CDR1 is ENHRY, CDR2 SYGVKD. The CDR3 contains 13 residues. The V and J ends lost 8 bases and 1 base, in that order; junction bases with no gene match: 5. CDR3 in DNA: TGTGCCATCGGCCGGGACAGATCCTACGAGCAGTACTTC. This encodes CAIGRDRSYEQYF.

The gene calls are TRBV25-1 and TRBJ2-7, with 10 nucleotides matching TRBD2. Trimming took 7 bases from V and 4 from J; bases not matched to a gene: 10. This CDR3 spans 15 amino acids. Germline CDR1 is MGHDK and CDR2 is SYGVNS. Here the CDR3 reads CASTTQASGGYEQYF. DNA for the CDR3: TGTGCCAGCACTACACAGGCTAGCGGGGGTTACGAGCAGTACTTC.

The rearrangement uses TRBV15 and TRBJ1-2; D gene unclear. Germline V gene lookup returns CDR1 LNHNV and CDR2 YYDKDF (reference sequence). V was cut by 5 bases and J by 3 bases, with 22 bases left in between. The CDR3 is 17 amino acids. For the CDR3, the DNA is TGTGCCACCAGCGGTGTGTCTAGCGCACAGACTTACTATGGCTACACCTTC. Its translation is CATSGVSSAQTYYGYTF.

The chain combines TRBV28 with TRBJ2-7, with D possibly being TRBD2 (6 bases). This CDR3 spans 14 amino acids. The germline V and J ends were trimmed by 3 bases and 2 bases, with 11 bases remaining between them. Germline-derived CDR1 and CDR2 are MDHEN and SYDVKM. This CDR3 reads CASSFFGGTYEQYF. As DNA, the CDR3 is TGTGCCAGCAGTTTTTTTGGGGGGACCTACGAGCAGTACTTC.

CDR3 sequence: CASRPQGARTGELFF. The CDR3, as DNA: TGTGCCAGCAGACCACAGGGGGCGCGGACCGGGGAGCTGTTTTTT. The rearrangement links TRBV28 to TRBJ2-2; TRBD1 aligns across 9 bases. The trim removed 6 bases at V and 5 bases at J, leaving 7 bases unmatched. The CDR3 spans 15 residues. CDR1 is MDHEN, CDR2 SYDVKM, per germline.

In DNA, the CDR3 is TGTGCCAGCACCCAAGGGACAGTTAATGAAAAACTGTTTTTT. This gives the protein CASTQGTVNEKLFF. This chain connects TRBV6-1 to TRBJ1-4, with 7 bases matching TRBD1. The germline CDR1 and CDR2 sequences are MNHNS and SASEGT. This CDR3 has 14 residues. Trimming took 7 bases from V and 4 from J; bases not matched to a gene: 6.

The genes are TRBV4-3 and TRBJ1-2; no reliable D call. CDR1 is LGHNA and CDR2 is YSLEER in the germline V gene. CDR3 length: 12 amino acids. V lost 1 base to trimming and J lost 5 bases, with 5 bases between them. The CDR3 loop is CASSQGRYGYTF. CDR3 nucleotide sequence: TGCGCCAGCAGCCAAGGGAGGTATGGCTACACCTTC.

The chain recombines TRBV7-9 with TRBJ2-5; 11 bases are a match to TRBD2. V dropped 1 base and J dropped 3; count of bases not matched to a gene: 7. The CDR3 has 17 residues. Germline V lookup: CDR1 SEHNR, CDR2 FQNEAQ (reference sequence). CDR3 coding DNA: TGTGCCAGCAGCTTAGTACTAGCGGGAGACTCCGAAGAGACCCAGTACTTC. This encodes CASSLVLAGDSEETQYF.

This chain links TRBV5-4 with TRBJ1-5; no clear D gene. Trimming pared 0 bases from V and 11 bases from J, leaving 12 bases between. The germline CDR1 and CDR2 sequences are SGHNT and YYREEE (reference sequence). The CDR3 spans 13 residues. The CDR3 here is CASSLDTGSTQHF. CDR3 sequence (DNA): TGTGCCAGCAGCTTGGATACGGGGAGCACCCAGCATTTT. The complete variable domain, with remaining parts taken from reference TRBV5-4 and TRBJ1-5, reads ETGVTQSPTHLIKTRGQQVTLRCSSQSGHNTVSWYQQALGQGPQFIFQYYREEENGRGNFPPRFSGLQFPNYSSELNVNALELDDSALYLCASSLDTGSTQHFGDGTRLSIL.

This chain uses TRBV28 with TRBJ2-5; maybe TRBD2 (5 bases). Germline V lookup: CDR1 MDHEN, CDR2 SYDVKM. V shed 9 bases and J shed 6 bases, with 17 bases lying between them. CDR3 length: 13 residues. The CDR3 nucleotides are TGTGCCAGTTACGCACGGGGTTTGCAGACCCAGTACTTC. Translated, it gives CASYARGLQTQYF.

This rearrangement joins TRBV30 to TRBJ1-6; tentative D call: TRBD1 (5 bases). In germline, CDR1 is GTSNPN, CDR2 SVGIG (reference sequence). This CDR3 contains 14 residues. V lost 2 bases and J 5 bases, leaving 10 bases between the germline ends. CDR3 protein: CAWSRGTDNSPLHF. In nucleotides, the CDR3 is TGTGCCTGGAGTCGGGGGACGGATAATTCACCCCTCCACTTT.

The CDR3 DNA follows: TGCGCCAGCAGCTTGATGATGGGGACAGGCCTTACCTCACCCCTCCACTTT. It codes for CASSLMMGTGLTSPLHF. The gene calls are TRBV5-1 and TRBJ1-6; 8 bases align to TRBD1. CDR3 length equals 17 residues. CDR1 is SGHRS and CDR2 is YFSETQ in the germline V gene. V was pared by 1 base and J by 10 bases, with 13 bases of the junction left unmatched.

CDR3 region: CASSQQQSTSTDTQYF. The DNA for the CDR3 is TGTGCCAGCAGCCAACAGCAGTCCACTAGCACAGATACGCAGTATTTT. The chain uses TRBV7-9 and TRBJ2-3, with D unclear. Trimming cost V 5 bases and J 0 bases, with 15 bases left between them. Germline V gene sequence: CDR1 SEHNR, CDR2 FQNEAQ (reference sequence). The CDR3 is 16 residues long.

V gene TRBV20-1 combines with J gene TRBJ2-7; weak D call: TRBD2 (6 bases). V was clipped by 8 bases and J by 5 bases, with 13 bases between them. The CDR3 consists of 11 residues. Germline lookup yields CDR1 DFQATT and CDR2 SNEGSKA (reference sequence). CDR3 in DNA: TGCAGTCCCGCGGGATCCAACGAGCAGTACTTC. Translation gives CSPAGSNEQYF.

The chain couples TRBV29-1 to TRBJ1-1, with D tentatively TRBD1 (5 bases). The CDR3 is 13 amino acids. The germline V gene has CDR1 SQVTM and CDR2 ANQGSEA. V lost 5 bases to trimming and J lost 4 bases, with 14 bases between them. CDR3 amino acids: CSVTGGKGTEAFF. DNA of the CDR3: TGCAGCGTTACCGGGGGGAAGGGCACTGAAGCTTTCTTT. Looking up the rest from reference TRBV29-1 and TRBJ1-1 gives the full variable domain: SAVISQKPSRDICQRGTSLTIQCQVDSQVTMMFWYRQQPGQSLTLIATANQGSEATYESGFVIDKFPISRPNLTFSTLTVSNMSPEDSSIYLCSVTGGKGTEAFFGQGTRLTVV.

The chain recombines TRBV15 with TRBJ2-7; 14 nucleotides agree with TRBD2. The CDR3 runs to 15 residues. Trimming at V came to 5 bases and at J to 6 bases, leaving 6 bases not matched to a gene. Germline assignment: CDR1 LNHNV and CDR2 YYDKDF (reference sequence). The CDR3 protein is CATSLGGLAGAEQYF. CDR3 DNA: TGTGCCACCAGCTTGGGGGGACTAGCGGGAGCCGAGCAGTACTTC.

The rearrangement joins TRBV28 to TRBJ2-5; D call uncertain. The J call may be wrong; the DNA end is better matched by TRBJ2-7. The CDR3 covers 11 residues. Germline V lookup: CDR1 MDHEN, CDR2 SYDVKM. The CDR3 DNA is TGTGCCAGCAGAACGCCCAACGAGCAGTACTTC. Its translation: CASRTPNEQYF.

The genes are TRBV19 and TRBJ1-5; no reliable D call. Germline V gene lookup returns CDR1 LNHDA and CDR2 SQIVND (reference sequence). The CDR3 runs to 16 residues. The V end lost 7 bases, the J end lost 2 bases, and 18 bases lay between the germline ends. The CDR3 DNA follows: TGTGCCAGTACAATACTTGAGGGTAGAGGCAATCAGCCCCAGCATTTT. Protein: CASTILEGRGNQPQHF.

This chain connects TRBV19 to TRBJ1-5; 10 bases fit TRBD1. Trimming removed 6 bases from V and 7 bases from J; junction bases left unmatched: 9. The CDR3 loop spans 15 amino acids. CDR1 and CDR2 from the germline V gene are LNHDA and SQIVND (reference sequence). The CDR3 here is CASRSDRGLGQPQHF. The CDR3 bases are TGTGCCAGTAGGAGTGACAGGGGGCTAGGGCAGCCCCAGCATTTT.

The rearrangement links TRBV18 to TRBJ2-1; D uncertain. There are 12 residues in the CDR3. CDR1 and CDR2 (germline): KGHSH, LQKENI. The V end lost 2 bases, the J end lost 7 bases, and 6 bases lay between the germline ends. The CDR3, as DNA: TGTGCCAGCTCACCAGGCCAAAATGAGCAGTTCTTC. Its translation: CASSPGQNEQFF.

The rearrangement uses TRBV5-1 and TRBJ1-6; 10 bases line up with TRBD1. J lost 7 bases, V lost 6 bases, and 13 bases had no gene match. The V gene's germline CDR1 is SGHRS and CDR2 YFSETQ. The CDR3 consists of 17 residues. The CDR3 region is CASTPAPPGQGNSPLHF. DNA for the CDR3: TGCGCCAGCACCCCAGCCCCCCCGGGACAGGGGAATTCACCCCTCCACTTT.

The rearrangement uses TRBV18 and TRBJ2-6; 8 bases match TRBD1. The junction had 14 bases not matched to a gene; V was cut back by 2 bases and J by 2 bases. CDR3 size: 20 residues. CDR1 is KGHSH and CDR2 is LQKENI in the germline V gene. CDR3 DNA sequence: TGTGCCAGCTCACCAATCGGGACAGGAATTGGAGCGCCTGGGGCCAACGTCCTGACTTTC. This codes for CASSPIGTGIGAPGANVLTF.